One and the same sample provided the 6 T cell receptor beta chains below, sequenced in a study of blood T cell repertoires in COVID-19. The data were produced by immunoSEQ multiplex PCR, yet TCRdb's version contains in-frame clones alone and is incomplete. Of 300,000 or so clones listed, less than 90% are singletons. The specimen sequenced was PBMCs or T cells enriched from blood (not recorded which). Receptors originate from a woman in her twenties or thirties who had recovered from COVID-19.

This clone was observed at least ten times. The CDR3 loop is CASSEWTSGPNTDTQYF. The CDR3 DNA sequence: TGTGCCAGCAGTGAATGGACTAGCGGGCCAAACACAGATACGCAGTATTTT. V usage is TRBV6-1 and J usage is TRBJ2-3; TRBD2 matches 11 bases. The ends lost 2 bases at V and 2 bases at J; junction bases unmatched: 6. Germline CDR1 is MNHNS and CDR2 is SASEGT. The CDR3 runs 17 residues.

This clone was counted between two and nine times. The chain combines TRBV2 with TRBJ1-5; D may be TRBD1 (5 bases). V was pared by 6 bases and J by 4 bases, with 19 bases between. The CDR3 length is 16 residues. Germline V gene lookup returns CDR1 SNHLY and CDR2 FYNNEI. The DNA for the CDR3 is TGTGCCAGCAGAGTTGGGACCGGAGGGATAAATCAGCCCCAGCATTTT. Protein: CASRVGTGGINQPQHF.

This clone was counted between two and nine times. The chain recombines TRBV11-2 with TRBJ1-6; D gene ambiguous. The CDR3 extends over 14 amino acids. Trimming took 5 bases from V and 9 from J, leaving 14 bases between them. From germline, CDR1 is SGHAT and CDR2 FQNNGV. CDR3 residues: CASSPLREGSPLHF. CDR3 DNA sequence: TGTGCCAGCAGCCCTCTTCGGGAGGGTTCACCCCTCCACTTT. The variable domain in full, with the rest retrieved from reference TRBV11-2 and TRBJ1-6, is EAGVAQSPRYKIIEKRQSVAFWCNPISGHATLYWYQQILGQGPKLLIQFQNNGVVDDSQLPKDRFSAERLKGVDSTLKIQPAKLEDSAVYLCASSPLREGSPLHFGNGTRLTVT.

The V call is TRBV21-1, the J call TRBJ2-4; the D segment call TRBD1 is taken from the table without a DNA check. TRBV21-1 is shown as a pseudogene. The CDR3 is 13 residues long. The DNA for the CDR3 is TGTGCCAGCAGCCCCCGGACAGGGGACATTCAGTACTTC. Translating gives CASSPRTGDIQYF.

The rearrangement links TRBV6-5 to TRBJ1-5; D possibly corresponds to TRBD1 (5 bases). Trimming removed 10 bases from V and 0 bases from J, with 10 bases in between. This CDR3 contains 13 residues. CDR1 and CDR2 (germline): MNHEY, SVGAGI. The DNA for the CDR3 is TGTGCCACCGGGGGGGGTAGCAATCAGCCCCAGCATTTT. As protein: CATGGGSNQPQHF.

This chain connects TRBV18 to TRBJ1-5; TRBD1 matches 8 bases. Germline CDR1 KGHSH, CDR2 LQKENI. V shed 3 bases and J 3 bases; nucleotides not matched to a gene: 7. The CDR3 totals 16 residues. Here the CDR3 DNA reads TGTGCCAGCTCACCTAGTAGGACAGGGACCAATCAGCCCCAGCATTTT. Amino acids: CASSPSRTGTNQPQHF.